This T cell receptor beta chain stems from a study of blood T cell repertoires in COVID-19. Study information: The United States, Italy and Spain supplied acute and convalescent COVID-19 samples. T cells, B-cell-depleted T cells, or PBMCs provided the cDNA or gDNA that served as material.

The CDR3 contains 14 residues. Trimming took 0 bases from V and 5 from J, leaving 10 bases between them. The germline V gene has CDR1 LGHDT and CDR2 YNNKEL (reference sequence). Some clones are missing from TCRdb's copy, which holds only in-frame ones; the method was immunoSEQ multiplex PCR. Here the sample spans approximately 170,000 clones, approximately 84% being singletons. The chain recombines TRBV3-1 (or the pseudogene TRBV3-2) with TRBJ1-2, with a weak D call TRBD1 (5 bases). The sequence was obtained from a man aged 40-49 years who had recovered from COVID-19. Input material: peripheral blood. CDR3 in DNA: TGTGCCAGCAGCCAAGAGGGGGGATGGTATGGCTACACCTTC. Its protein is CASSQEGGWYGYTF.